This T cell receptor (beta chain) was identified during a study of T cell responses to AZD1222 COVID-19 vaccine. Study findings and constraints: White British donors predominated, females outnumbered males, and clonal diversity was possibly underestimated. When two AZD1222 doses had been given, Spike-specific TCR breadth and depth rose.

Sequenced by immunoSEQ multiplex PCR; TCRdb stores in-frame clones only, minus some. The top ten hold around 5% of the sample, which has fewer than 150,000 clones, roughly 88% seen once. The V end lost 4 bases, the J end lost 0 bases, and 10 bases lay between the germline ends. Germline V gene sequence: CDR1 MNHEY, CDR2 SMNVEV (reference sequence). The length of the CDR3 is 15 residues. Investigators merged groups given second doses at roughly 4 or roughly 12 weeks. This clone was counted many times. Its antigen is undetermined. This TCR was recovered from an adult who received the AZD1222 COVID-19 vaccine. The J gene is TRBJ1-5, the V gene TRBV27; a possible D gene is TRBD1 (5 bases). The sequences come from peripheral blood, collected 28 days after the second AZD1222 dose. DNA of the CDR3: TGTGCCAGCAGTTACGCAGGGAATAGCAATCAGCCCCAGCATTTT. Translating it yields CASSYAGNSNQPQHF.